This T cell receptor beta chain originates from a study of blood T cell repertoires in COVID-19. Germline CDR1 MNHEY, CDR2 SMNVEV (reference sequence). V was pared by 6 bases and J by 4 bases, with 12 bases between. The CDR3 length is 13 residues. The assay was immunoSEQ multiplex PCR, and TCRdb's table has in-frame clones only and misses some. Among a few hundred thousand clones listed, roughly 90% were seen once. This sequence was found in a young man with acute COVID-19. The rearrangement joins TRBV27 to TRBJ2-5; tentative D call: TRBD1 (8 bases). The source material was PBMCs or T cells enriched from blood (not recorded which). Here the CDR3 DNA reads TGTGCCAGCAGGACAGGGGAGGGAGAGACCCAGTACTTC. Residues: CASRTGEGETQYF.